This T cell receptor (beta chain) originates from a study of T-cell reconstitution after alpha-beta-depleted transplantation in children. Whole-study findings and limits: There were some patients whose high TCRbeta diversity at day 60 came from surviving recipient T cells and thymic progenitors. A year post-transplant, T-cell counts and diversity derived mostly from newly produced T cells. By about two months after transplant, alpha-beta T cells reportedly arose from several hundred graft clones that had expanded.

CDR3 length: 16 amino acids. Deletions cut 2 bases from V and 7 bases from J, with 19 bases between. The V gene's germline CDR1 is SGHRS and CDR2 YFSETQ. Using unique molecular identifiers, the investigators prepared the TCRbeta library. MiXCR, applied by TCRdb to the PCR reads, yields one record per CDR3 protein. The sample has about a million distinct CDR3 sequences, roughly 31% seen once. This clonotype occurred once. Its antigen is as yet unknown. The V call is TRBV5-1, the J call TRBJ1-5; no clear D gene. Specimen: PBMCs, mostly from graft donor cells, collected 360 days after TCRalphabeta/CD19-depleted stem cell transplant. The receptor's source is a boy under two years old who had a stem cell transplant for SCID, so the T cells may come from the graft donor. The DNA for the CDR3 is TGCGCCAGCAGCTTACGTCAGCTCCCCCGTCAACAGCCCCAGCATTTT. Translating gives CASSLRQLPRQQPQHF.